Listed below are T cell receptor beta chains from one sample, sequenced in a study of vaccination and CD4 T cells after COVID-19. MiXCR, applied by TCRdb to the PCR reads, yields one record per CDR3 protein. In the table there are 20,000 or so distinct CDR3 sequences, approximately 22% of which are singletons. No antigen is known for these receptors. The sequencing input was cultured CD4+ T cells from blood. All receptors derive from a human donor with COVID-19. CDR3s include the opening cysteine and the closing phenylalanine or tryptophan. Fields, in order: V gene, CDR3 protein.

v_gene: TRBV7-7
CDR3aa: CASSTDRGEKLFF

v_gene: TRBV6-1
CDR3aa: CASSRGSGNQPQHF

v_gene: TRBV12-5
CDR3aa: CASGLHDWGEAFF

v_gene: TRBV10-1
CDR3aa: CASSEEGSEKQETQYF

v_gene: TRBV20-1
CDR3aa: CSARPTSTDTQYF

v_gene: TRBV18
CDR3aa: CASSPPMGTEAFF

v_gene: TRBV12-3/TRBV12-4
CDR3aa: CASSFRSSGANVLTF

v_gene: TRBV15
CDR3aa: CATTGQSMNTEAFF

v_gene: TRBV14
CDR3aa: CASSKSLRTAQETQYF

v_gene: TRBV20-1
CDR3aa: CSARDRLAGGREQFF

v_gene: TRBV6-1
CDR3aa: CASSPLDVYTQYF

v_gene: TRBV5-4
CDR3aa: CASSLFGAAREQYF

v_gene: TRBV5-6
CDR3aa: CASSFQGIAYGYTF

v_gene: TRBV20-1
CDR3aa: CSARRPSNEQFF

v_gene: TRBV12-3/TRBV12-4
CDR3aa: CASSFGGEANSPLHF

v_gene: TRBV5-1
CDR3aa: CASSSTGGNVYYGYTF

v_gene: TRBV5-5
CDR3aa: CASSSLGGYYGYTF

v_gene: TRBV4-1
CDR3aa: CASSQVDMGMLAGNTIYF

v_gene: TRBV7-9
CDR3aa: CASSRDRVLTYEQYF

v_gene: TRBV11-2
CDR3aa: CASSLQENTEAFF

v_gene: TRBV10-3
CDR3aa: CAISEGALRDQPQHF

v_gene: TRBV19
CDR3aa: CASRGRNSSSYNSPLHF

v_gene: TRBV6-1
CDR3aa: CASSELGGVGYTF

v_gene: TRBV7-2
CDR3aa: CASSFVRTEAFF

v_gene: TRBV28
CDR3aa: CASSYRTPSNQPQHF

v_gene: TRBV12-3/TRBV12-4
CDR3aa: CASSLSRFEQYF

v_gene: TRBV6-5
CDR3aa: CASSYGSGSDTQYF

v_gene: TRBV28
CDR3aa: CASSPDRGRPEQYF

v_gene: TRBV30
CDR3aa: CAWIRDRSRSGANVLTF

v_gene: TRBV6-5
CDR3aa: CASSLLLAGGSEQFF

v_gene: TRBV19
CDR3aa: CASSTERQGQPQHF

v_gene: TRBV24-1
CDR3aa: CATSATPNTEAFF

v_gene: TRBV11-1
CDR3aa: CASSFGPGQGSSREQFF

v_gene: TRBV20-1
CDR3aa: CSAGAGGRDTQYF

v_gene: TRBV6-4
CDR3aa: CASSVSPGNTEAFF

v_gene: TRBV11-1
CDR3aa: CASSYERGGETQYF

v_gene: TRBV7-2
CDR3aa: CASSPTSGGIGELFF

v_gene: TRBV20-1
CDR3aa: CSAGRTGAVGSPLHF

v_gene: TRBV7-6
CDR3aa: CASSRDASGDTQYF

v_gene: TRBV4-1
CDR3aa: CASSHGTAIKGEKLFF

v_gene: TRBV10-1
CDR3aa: CASREAGGTDTQYF

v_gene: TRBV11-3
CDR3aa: CASRTGGIIMNTEAFF

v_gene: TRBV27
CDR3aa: CASSQGQGRSYEQYF

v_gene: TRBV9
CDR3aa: CASSVLGGEGETQYF

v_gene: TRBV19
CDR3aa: CASSWAVGGGRETQYF

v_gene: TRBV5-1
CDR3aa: CASSLESRHSYEQYF

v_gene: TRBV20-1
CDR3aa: CSAPGTGWNTEAFF